A single sample is the source of the 20 T cell receptor beta chains below, sequenced in a study of PD-1 blockade in classical Hodgkin lymphoma. Every patient relapsed after autologous stem cell transplantation, and brentuximab vedotin exposure varied. Only in-frame clones appear in the TCRdb table, and some are missing; sequencing was by immunoSEQ multiplex PCR. The table has roughly 55,000 clones, approximately 84% seen once. The sample consisted of peripheral blood mononuclear cells (PBMCs), taken at baseline. Source of these receptors: a human donor with classical Hodgkin lymphoma.

The J gene is TRBJ1-1, the V gene TRBV7-9; D is perhaps TRBD1 (6 bases). This CDR3 has 16 amino acids. V was cut by 3 bases and J by 1 base, with 15 bases left in between. Per the germline V gene, CDR1 is SEHNR and CDR2 is FQNEAQ (reference sequence). CDR3 residues: CASSFPGQGRNTEAFF. CDR3 in DNA: TGTGCCAGCAGCTTCCCGGGGCAGGGGAGGAACACTGAAGCTTTCTTT.

The rearrangement uses TRBV9 and TRBJ2-3, with 9 positions matching TRBD2. CDR1 is SGDLS and CDR2 is YYNGEE in the germline V gene. The CDR3 contains 17 residues. The ends lost 0 bases at V and 1 base at J; junction bases unmatched: 6. The CDR3 DNA is TGTGCCAGCAGCGTAGGTTCGTTAGCGGGAGGCACAGATACGCAGTATTTT. Translated: CASSVGSLAGGTDTQYF.

The chain recombines TRBV19 with TRBJ1-2, with 8 bases identical to TRBD1. Germline V lookup: CDR1 LNHDA, CDR2 SQIVND (reference sequence). Trimming took 6 bases from V and 7 from J; bases not matched to a gene: 7. This CDR3 has 13 amino acids. The CDR3 here is CASSPGTGGGYTF. CDR3 in DNA: TGTGCCAGTAGCCCGGGGACAGGTGGTGGCTACACCTTC.

This clone was recorded once. The chain joins TRBV7-9 to TRBJ2-6; 8 bases match TRBD1. This CDR3 region has 19 residues. Germline V gives CDR1 SEHNR, CDR2 FQNEAQ (reference sequence). The trim removed 2 bases at V and 3 bases at J, leaving 12 bases unmatched. This chain's CDR3 is CASSLRPGQASFGANVLTF. CDR3 DNA sequence: TGTGCCAGCAGCTTACGACCGGGACAGGCCTCTTTTGGGGCCAACGTCCTGACTTTC.

This chain joins TRBV5-6 and TRBJ2-7; D call uncertain. CDR1 and CDR2 (germline): SGHDT, YYEEEE. Trimming cost V 0 bases and J 7 bases, with 8 bases left between them. The CDR3 runs 12 residues. The CDR3 DNA reads TGTGCCAGCAGCTTGGGCGTGGGGGAGCAGTACTTC. Translation gives CASSLGVGEQYF.

The J gene is TRBJ2-7, the V gene TRBV6-5; possible D gene TRBD2, 6 bases. The V end lost 2 bases, the J end lost 1 base, and 12 bases lay between the germline ends. Germline V lookup: CDR1 MNHEY, CDR2 SVGAGI. This CDR3 spans 15 amino acids. CDR3 sequence: CASSYRTTPSYEQYF. CDR3 nucleotides: TGTGCCAGCAGTTACCGGACTACCCCTTCCTACGAGCAGTACTTC.

The chain combines TRBV2 with TRBJ1-1; D is unclear. Germline lookup yields CDR1 SNHLY and CDR2 FYNNEI. The CDR3 loop spans 12 amino acids. Between the trimmed V and J ends, which lost 8 bases and 4 bases, there was a span of 11 bases. The CDR3 region is CASQRVSTEAFF. For the CDR3, the DNA is TGTGCCAGCCAGCGAGTTAGCACTGAAGCTTTCTTT. Looking up the rest from reference TRBV2 and TRBJ1-1 gives the full variable domain: EPEVTQTPSHQVTQMGQEVILRCVPISNHLYFYWYRQILGQKVEFLVSFYNNEISEKSEIFDDQFSVERPDGSNFTLKIRSTKLEDSAMYFCASQRVSTEAFFGQGTRLTVV.

V gene TRBV5-6 combines with J gene TRBJ1-2; TRBD1 agrees at 8 bases. Germline CDR1 reads SGHDT; CDR2 reads YYEEEE. Unmatched junction bases numbered 10, after V lost 0 bases and J lost 0 bases. The CDR3 totals 18 residues. This CDR3 is CASSLDRGIAPSNYGYTF. Written as DNA, the CDR3 is TGTGCCAGCAGCTTGGACAGGGGGATAGCTCCTTCTAACTATGGCTACACCTTC.

The chain carries TRBV27 and TRBJ1-5, with 7 bases aligning to TRBD1. CDR3 length: 13 residues. Germline V gene lookup returns CDR1 MNHEY and CDR2 SMNVEV (reference sequence). Trimming took 7 bases from V and 7 from J; bases not matched to a gene: 7. CDR3 sequence reads: CASTTGAGQPQHF. CDR3 nucleotide sequence: TGTGCCAGCACTACAGGGGCGGGGCAGCCCCAGCATTTT.

The chain has TRBV29-1 and TRBJ2-7; 10 positions match TRBD2. V lost 5 bases and J lost 3; bases outside the gene matches: 4. In germline, CDR1 is SQVTM, CDR2 ANQGSEA. The CDR3 covers 13 residues. Here the CDR3 reads CSVKGLAIYEQYF. CDR3 DNA: TGCAGCGTTAAGGGACTAGCGATCTACGAGCAGTACTTC.

The chain is built from TRBV9 and TRBJ2-7, with 7 nucleotides matching TRBD2. After removal of 0 bases from V and 8 bases from J, the junction contained 8 bases not matched to a gene. The V gene's germline CDR1 is SGDLS and CDR2 YYNGEE. The CDR3 extends over 14 amino acids. This CDR3 reads CASSVGGRSIKQYF. The CDR3 bases are TGTGCCAGCAGCGTAGGCGGGAGATCTATCAAGCAGTACTTC.

The chain links TRBV4-1 to TRBJ2-5; D unresolved. Trimming took off 0 bases at V and 4 bases at J, with 9 bases between the two ends. This CDR3 contains 14 residues. Germline CDR1 is MGHRA and CDR2 is YSYEKL. The CDR3 spells CASSQDEARETQYF. The DNA for the CDR3 is TGCGCCAGCAGCCAAGATGAGGCCCGAGAGACCCAGTACTTC.

The V gene is TRBV18, the J gene TRBJ2-1, with no clear D. There are 14 residues in the CDR3. Germline CDR1 is KGHSH and CDR2 is LQKENI. V was pared by 6 bases and J by 4 bases, with 13 bases between. This CDR3 is CASSSPELYNEQFF. CDR3 sequence (DNA): TGTGCCAGCTCCTCCCCCGAACTTTACAATGAGCAGTTCTTC.

The chain joins TRBV5-5 to TRBJ2-1; a weak D match, TRBD1 (5 bases). The V end lost 5 bases, the J end lost 1 base, and 13 bases lay between the germline ends. This CDR3 spans 15 amino acids. Germline V gives CDR1 SGHKS, CDR2 YYEKEE (reference sequence). CDR3 loop: CASSPGHISYNEQFF. CDR3 DNA: TGTGCCAGCAGTCCAGGACATATATCCTACAATGAGCAGTTCTTC.

The chain is built from TRBV19 and TRBJ2-1; D may be TRBD2 (6 bases). Between the trimmed V and J ends, which lost 11 bases and 3 bases, there was a span of 14 bases. Germline CDR1 reads LNHDA; CDR2 reads SQIVND (reference sequence). This CDR3 spans 13 amino acids. The CDR3: CASRGDFYNEQFF. The CDR3 coding sequence is TGTGCCTCACGCGGGGACTTCTACAATGAGCAGTTCTTC. Full variable domain (rest looked up from reference TRBV19 and TRBJ2-1): DGGITQSPKYLFRKEGQNVTLSCEQNLNHDAMYWYRQDPGQGLRLIYYSQIVNDFQKGDIAEGYSVSREKKESFPLTVTSAQKNPTAFYLCASRGDFYNEQFFGPGTRLTVL.

The chain combines TRBV5-1 with TRBJ1-5; D may be TRBD1 (6 bases). V was cut by 4 bases and J by 3 bases, with 11 bases left in between. CDR3 size: 14 residues. The V gene's germline CDR1 is SGHRS and CDR2 YFSETQ. The CDR3 protein is CASSPGQNNQPQHF. CDR3 nucleotide sequence: TGCGCCAGCAGCCCCGGACAGAACAATCAGCCCCAGCATTTT.

This clone was counted only a few times. V gene TRBV7-8 combines with J gene TRBJ2-3; the D gene is possibly TRBD2 (5 bases). Germline V gene sequence: CDR1 SGHVS, CDR2 FQNEAQ. CDR3 length: 13 residues. The V and J ends lost 4 bases and 5 bases respectively, with 10 bases between them. Here the CDR3 DNA reads TGTGCCAGCAGCTCCCTAGGAGGAGATACGCAGTATTTT. It translates to CASSSLGGDTQYF. Filled out from reference TRBV7-8 and TRBJ2-3, the complete variable domain reads GAGVSQSPRYKVAKRGQDVALRCDPISGHVSLFWYQQALGQGPEFLTYFQNEAQLDKSGLPSDRFFAERPEGSVSTLKIQRTQQEDSAVYLCASSSLGGDTQYFGPGTRLTVL.

J is TRBJ1-2 and V is TRBV10-3; D perhaps matches TRBD1 (5 bases). V lost 7 bases to trimming and J lost 3 bases, with 15 bases between them. Per germline, CDR1 ENHRY and CDR2 SYGVKD. The CDR3 totals 14 residues. The CDR3 coding sequence is TGTGCCATCAAGCCCGGGGCGACGGACTATGGCTACACCTTC. Protein product: CAIKPGATDYGYTF.

The rearrangement uses TRBV7-9 and TRBJ1-5; D might be TRBD1 (6 bases). This CDR3 is 17 amino acids long. V lost 4 bases and J 7 bases, leaving 23 bases between the germline ends. Germline lookup yields CDR1 SEHNR and CDR2 FQNEAQ (reference sequence). For the CDR3, the DNA is TGTGCCAGCAGCTCTTTCCCGGAGGGGGTCGTGGTACAGCCCCAGCATTTT. Translated: CASSSFPEGVVVQPQHF.

V gene TRBV6-5 combines with J gene TRBJ2-1; D could derive from TRBD1 or TRBD2 (5 bases each). This CDR3 comprises 13 residues. Trimming removed 2 bases at V and 7 bases at J, with 9 bases between. The V gene's germline CDR1 is MNHEY and CDR2 SVGAGI. Here the CDR3 DNA reads TGTGCCAGCAGTTACCAGGGACGGAATGAGCAGTTCTTC. Translating it yields CASSYQGRNEQFF.